The 23 T cell receptor beta chains listed next were all sequenced from one sample in a study of cytomegalovirus exposure and HLA in healthy donors. 13 Jbeta primers and 60 Vbeta primers were used for the PCR. Generated by immunoSEQ multiplex PCR, the TCRdb table keeps only in-frame clones and is missing some. The ten most abundant clones cover roughly 0.74% of a sample with 150,000 to 200,000 clones. The specimen was PBMCs. All receptors come from a boy aged 5-17 years in good health and CMV-seronegative.

This chain joins TRBV15 and TRBJ2-3; 10 nucleotides line up with TRBD2. There are 14 residues in the CDR3. V dropped 5 bases and J dropped 5; count of bases not matched to a gene: 4. CDR1 LNHNV and CDR2 YYDKDF come from the germline V gene (reference sequence). The CDR3, as DNA: TGTGCCACCAGCGGCCGGACTAGCGGAGATACGCAGTATTTT. Encoded protein: CATSGRTSGDTQYF. The variable domain in full, completed from reference TRBV15 and TRBJ2-3, reads DAMVIQNPRYQVTQFGKPVTLSCSQTLNHNVMYWYQQKSSQAPKLLFHYYDKDFNNEADTPDNFQSRRPNTSFCFLDIRSPGLGDTAMYLCATSGRTSGDTQYFGPGTRLTVL.

The chain joins TRBV27 to TRBJ2-2; the match to TRBD2 covers 16 bases. After removal of 4 bases from V and 2 bases from J, the junction contained 4 bases not matched to a gene. Germline assignment: CDR1 MNHEY and CDR2 SMNVEV (reference sequence). The CDR3 spans 18 residues. The CDR3 DNA sequence: TGTGCCAGCAGTTCGGGACTAGCGGGGGGGTATAACACCGGGGAGCTGTTTTTT. As protein: CASSSGLAGGYNTGELFF.

V is TRBV19 and J is TRBJ2-5; 7 bases line up with TRBD2. The germline gives CDR1 LNHDA, CDR2 SQIVND (reference sequence). The junction had 6 bases not matched to a gene; V was cut back by 2 bases and J by 3 bases. The CDR3 length is 15 residues. CDR3: CASSIRRGSKETQYF. CDR3 DNA sequence: TGTGCCAGTAGTATAAGGCGGGGGAGTAAAGAGACCCAGTACTTC.

The chain is built from TRBV29-1 and TRBJ1-2, with 9 bases matching TRBD1. The V segment lost 6 bases and the J segment 5 bases; nucleotides outside the gene matches: 10. The germline V gene encodes CDR1 SQVTM and CDR2 ANQGSEA. The CDR3 length is 14 residues. CDR3 DNA sequence: TGCAGCGTAAAGGGACAGGGCGCCCTTTATGGCTACACCTTC. Its protein product is CSVKGQGALYGYTF.

The chain carries TRBV14 and TRBJ2-1; 7 bases are a match to TRBD2. Germline V gene lookup returns CDR1 SGHDN and CDR2 FVKESK. The CDR3 sequence is 16 residues long. The junction had 5 bases not matched to a gene; V was cut back by 1 base and J by 2 bases. CDR3 sequence (DNA): TGTGCCAGCAGCCAAGGGGGAGGGACGGCCTACAATGAGCAGTTCTTC. It yields the protein CASSQGGGTAYNEQFF. The variable domain in full, with the rest retrieved from reference TRBV14 and TRBJ2-1, is EAGVTQFPSHSVIEKGQTVTLRCDPISGHDNLYWYRRVMGKEIKFLLHFVKESKQDESGMPNNRFLAERTGGTYSTLKVQPAELEDSGVYFCASSQGGGTAYNEQFFGPGTRLTVL.

This rearrangement joins TRBV19 to TRBJ1-5; D not resolved. The V gene lost 3 bases and the J gene lost 1 base, with 10 bases spanning the gap. The CDR3 totals 15 residues. CDR1 is LNHDA and CDR2 is SQIVND in the germline V gene (reference sequence). CDR3 loop: CASSMGRGSNQPQHF. The CDR3 DNA reads as TGTGCCAGTAGTATGGGCCGAGGGAGCAATCAGCCCCAGCATTTT.

The chain uses TRBV7-8 and TRBJ1-5; D is possibly TRBD1 (5 bases). The CDR3 totals 16 residues. Germline V gene sequence: CDR1 SGHVS, CDR2 FQNEAQ. Trimming left V 3 bases short and J 7 bases short, with 19 bases between. CDR3 loop: CASSLSEAGGRQPQHF. DNA of the CDR3: TGTGCCAGCAGCTTGTCCGAGGCGGGGGGGAGACAGCCCCAGCATTTT. The variable domain in full, with the rest retrieved from reference TRBV7-8 and TRBJ1-5, is GAGVSQSPRYKVAKRGQDVALRCDPISGHVSLFWYQQALGQGPEFLTYFQNEAQLDKSGLPSDRFFAERPEGSVSTLKIQRTQQEDSAVYLCASSLSEAGGRQPQHFGDGTRLSIL.

The chain joins TRBV15 to TRBJ1-5, with unresolved D. V was clipped by 0 bases and J by 9 bases, with 9 bases between them. The CDR3 sequence is 13 residues long. The V gene's germline CDR1 is LNHNV and CDR2 YYDKDF (reference sequence). This CDR3 is CATSRDFLRPQHF. CDR3 DNA sequence: TGTGCCACCAGCAGAGATTTTCTTCGGCCCCAGCATTTT. Full variable domain (missing parts from reference TRBV15 and TRBJ1-5): DAMVIQNPRYQVTQFGKPVTLSCSQTLNHNVMYWYQQKSSQAPKLLFHYYDKDFNNEADTPDNFQSRRPNTSFCFLDIRSPGLGDTAMYLCATSRDFLRPQHFGDGTRLSIL.

The chain employs TRBV5-1 and TRBJ1-2, with 7 bases that match TRBD1. Germline V gene lookup returns CDR1 SGHRS and CDR2 YFSETQ. V lost 0 bases, J lost 6 bases, and 5 bases stayed unmatched. The CDR3 is 14 amino acids. CDR3 sequence reads: CASSLGDRVDGYTF. The CDR3 region has the DNA TGCGCCAGCAGCTTGGGTGACAGGGTCGATGGCTACACCTTC.

A word on this clone: The sample holds other DNA sequences that translate to the same CDR3. V usage is TRBV12-5 and J usage is TRBJ1-1, with 7 bases identical to TRBD1. The CDR3 runs to 18 residues. Germline-derived CDR1 and CDR2 are LGHNT and FRNRAP. Trimming at V came to 0 bases and at J to 8 bases, leaving 18 bases not matched to a gene. The CDR3 is CASGLVLTGTESIPEAFF. CDR3 nucleotides: TGTGCTAGTGGTTTGGTTCTTACGGGGACAGAGTCCATTCCCGAAGCTTTCTTT.

The CDR3 loop is CASSFGSQPQHF. CDR3 nucleotide sequence: TGTGCCAGTTCCTTCGGGTCTCAGCCCCAGCATTTT. The rearrangement uses TRBV19 and TRBJ1-5; no reliable D call. Germline V CDR1 and CDR2: LNHDA, SQIVND (reference sequence). CDR3 length: 12 amino acids. V lost 8 bases, J lost 6 bases, and 11 bases lay in between.

This sequence joins TRBV19 and TRBJ2-3; 8 bases are shared with TRBD1. The CDR3 length is 15 residues. Germline V gene data show CDR1 as LNHDA and CDR2 as SQIVND (reference sequence). V gave up 5 bases and J gave up 1 base; unmatched junction bases: 5. The CDR3, as DNA: TGTGCCAGTAGTGGGCCGGGACAGGGCACAGATACGCAGTATTTT. Protein product: CASSGPGQGTDTQYF.

The chain has TRBV6-1 and TRBJ1-1; TRBD1 matches at 7 bases. V was clipped by 6 bases and J by 4 bases; unmatched bases: 8. CDR3 size: 14 residues. The germline V gene has CDR1 MNHNS and CDR2 SASEGT. For the CDR3, the DNA is TGTGCCAGCAGAAGACAGGGCTGGGGCACTGAAGCTTTCTTT. Translating gives CASRRQGWGTEAFF.

The rearrangement links TRBV4-1 to TRBJ1-6, with 7 bases lining up with TRBD1. The CDR3 covers 18 residues. CDR1 is MGHRA, CDR2 YSYEKL, per germline. V lost 0 bases and J lost 12; bases outside the gene matches: 17. The CDR3 sequence is CASSQDRRLGTAKIPLHF. DNA for the CDR3: TGCGCCAGCAGCCAAGACAGGCGGTTAGGGACAGCCAAAATACCCCTCCACTTT.

The chain carries TRBV5-6 and TRBJ2-1, with D possibly matching TRBD2 (5 bases). The V end lost 7 bases, the J end lost 4 bases, and 9 bases lay between the germline ends. Per germline, CDR1 SGHDT and CDR2 YYEEEE. The CDR3 contains 12 residues. The DNA for the CDR3 is TGTGCCAGCGAGGGAGATTACAATGAGCAGTTCTTC. Translated, it gives CASEGDYNEQFF.

V usage is TRBV5-8 and J usage is TRBJ1-2, with 9 nucleotides matching TRBD1. CDR1 and CDR2 from the germline V gene are SGHTS and YDEGEE. Losses at the gene ends were 3 bases for V and 4 bases for J; bases not matched to a gene: 7. This CDR3 comprises 15 residues. The CDR3, as DNA: TGTGCCAGCAGCTCAACCGGGACAGGGCTCTATGGCTACACCTTC. It encodes CASSSTGTGLYGYTF.

The J gene is TRBJ1-1, the V gene TRBV7-9; no clear D. The CDR3 spans 14 residues. Germline CDR1 and CDR2: SEHNR and FQNEAQ (reference sequence). Trimming shortened V by 6 bases and J by 1 base, and 12 bases separated the two germline ends. DNA for the CDR3: TGTGCCAGCAGGTCCAGGCCCGCGAACACTGAAGCTTTCTTT. It yields the protein CASRSRPANTEAFF.

The V call is TRBV18, the J call TRBJ1-1; TRBD1 is a possible D gene (6 bases). This CDR3 spans 14 amino acids. Trimming shortened V by 5 bases and J by 9 bases, and 19 bases separated the two germline ends. Germline assignment: CDR1 KGHSH and CDR2 LQKENI. The CDR3 DNA follows: TGTGCCAGCTCAGAGTCGGCAAGGACAGCCCAAGCTTTCTTT. Translated, it gives CASSESARTAQAFF. The full variable domain, rest sourced from reference TRBV18 and TRBJ1-1, is NAGVMQNPRHLVRRRGQEARLRCSPMKGHSHVYWYRQLPEEGLKFMVYLQKENIIDESGMPKERFSAEFPKEGPSILRIQQVVRGDSAAYFCASSESARTAQAFFGQGTRLTVV.

V gene TRBV2 combines with J gene TRBJ2-2; D call uncertain. Trimming pared 0 bases from V and 1 base from J, leaving 12 bases between. The CDR3 has 17 amino acids. Germline V gives CDR1 SNHLY, CDR2 FYNNEI. The CDR3 is CASSEAEQILNTGELFF. For the CDR3, the DNA is TGTGCCAGCAGTGAAGCGGAGCAGATTTTGAACACCGGGGAGCTGTTTTTT.

The V and J genes are TRBV30 and TRBJ1-1, with D possibly being TRBD1 (6 bases). This CDR3 has 13 amino acids. The V and J ends lost 2 bases and 1 base respectively, with 8 bases between them. The germline V gene has CDR1 GTSNPN and CDR2 SVGIG (reference sequence). The CDR3 loop is CAWSRQENTEAFF. The CDR3 nucleotides are TGTGCCTGGAGTCGACAGGAGAACACTGAAGCTTTCTTT.

V gene TRBV15 combines with J gene TRBJ1-3; D gene uncertain. V was shortened by 1 base and J by 0 bases, with 10 bases between the two germline ends. This CDR3 has 16 residues. The germline gives CDR1 LNHNV, CDR2 YYDKDF (reference sequence). The CDR3 DNA is TGTGCCACCAGCAGAGGGCTAGGCCTCTCTGGAAACACCATATATTTT. This sequence encodes CATSRGLGLSGNTIYF. Supplemented by reference TRBV15 and TRBJ1-3, the full variable domain reads DAMVIQNPRYQVTQFGKPVTLSCSQTLNHNVMYWYQQKSSQAPKLLFHYYDKDFNNEADTPDNFQSRRPNTSFCFLDIRSPGLGDTAMYLCATSRGLGLSGNTIYFGEGSWLTVV.

The chain carries TRBV5-6 and TRBJ2-7, with D possibly being TRBD2 (7 bases). V was pared by 0 bases and J by 3 bases, with 16 bases between. This CDR3 spans 16 amino acids. Germline CDR1 reads SGHDT; CDR2 reads YYEEEE. The CDR3 DNA reads TGTGCCAGCAGCTTGGTTGGCGGGGGCCTAATCTACGAGCAGTACTTC. Protein product: CASSLVGGGLIYEQYF.

The CDR3 coding sequence is TGTGCCAGCAGTGAAGCGCTTCAGGGTAATCAGCCCCAGCATTTT. Its protein is CASSEALQGNQPQHF. The chain is built from TRBV2 and TRBJ1-5, with D tentatively TRBD1 (5 bases). Trimming removed 0 bases from V and 4 bases from J, with 10 bases in between. Per the germline V gene, CDR1 is SNHLY and CDR2 is FYNNEI. The CDR3 covers 15 residues.